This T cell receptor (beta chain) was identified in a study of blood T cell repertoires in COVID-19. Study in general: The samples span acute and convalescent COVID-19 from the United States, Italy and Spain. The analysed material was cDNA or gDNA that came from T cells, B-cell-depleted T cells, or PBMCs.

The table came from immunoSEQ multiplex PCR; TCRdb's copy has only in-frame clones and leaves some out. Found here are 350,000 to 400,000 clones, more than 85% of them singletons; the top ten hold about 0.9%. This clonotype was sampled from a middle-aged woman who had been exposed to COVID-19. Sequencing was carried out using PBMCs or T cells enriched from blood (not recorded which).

For the CDR3, the DNA is TGCAGCGGGTTACAGGGTGCCGAATTCTTC. This gives the protein CSGLQGAEFF. The V and J genes are TRBV29-1 and TRBJ2-1, with a tentative D call TRBD1 (6 bases). The CDR3 sequence is 10 residues long. CDR1 SQVTM and CDR2 ANQGSEA come from the germline V gene. V lost 7 bases to trimming and J lost 16 bases, with 17 bases between them.